This TCR beta chain is from a study of CD8 T cells in Susac syndrome. Reverse transcription of roughly 0.45 to 1 ug RNA was performed with random hexamers. TCRdb recomputed calls from the immunoSEQ multiplex PCR reads with MiXCR, one row per CDR3 protein. This table has approximately 150,000 distinct CDR3 sequences, roughly 94% appearing once. CDR1 SGDLS and CDR2 YYNGEE come from the germline V gene. CDR3 size: 13 residues. V lost 2 bases to trimming and J lost 4 bases, with 9 bases between them. Sequencing used CD4+ T cells from PBMCs. V usage is TRBV9 and J usage is TRBJ1-1, with D unresolved. The receptor was derived from a human donor with multiple sclerosis. The CDR3 is CASSVLSGTEAFF. The DNA for the CDR3 is TGTGCCAGCAGCGTGCTCAGCGGCACTGAAGCTTTCTTT.